This T cell receptor (beta chain) was documented in a study of T cell repertoires in cytomegalovirus infection. This clonotype showed up just a few times. The CDR3 extends over 16 amino acids. Germline CDR1 MNHEY, CDR2 SVGAGI. The V gene lost 5 bases and the J gene lost 4 bases, with 17 bases spanning the gap. TCRdb passed the reads through MiXCR, listing each CDR3 protein once. Of some 700,000 distinct CDR3 sequences listed, roughly 35% are singletons. This sequence was found in a human donor in good health (CMV status not recorded). Some clones in this sample may be carry-over from other donors' samples. The sample taken for sequencing was PBMCs. The V and J genes are TRBV6-5 and TRBJ1-4; D is unclear. CDR3 sequence: CASSHFGPSINEKLFF. The CDR3, as DNA: TGTGCCAGCAGTCATTTTGGACCGAGCATTAATGAAAAACTGTTTTTT.